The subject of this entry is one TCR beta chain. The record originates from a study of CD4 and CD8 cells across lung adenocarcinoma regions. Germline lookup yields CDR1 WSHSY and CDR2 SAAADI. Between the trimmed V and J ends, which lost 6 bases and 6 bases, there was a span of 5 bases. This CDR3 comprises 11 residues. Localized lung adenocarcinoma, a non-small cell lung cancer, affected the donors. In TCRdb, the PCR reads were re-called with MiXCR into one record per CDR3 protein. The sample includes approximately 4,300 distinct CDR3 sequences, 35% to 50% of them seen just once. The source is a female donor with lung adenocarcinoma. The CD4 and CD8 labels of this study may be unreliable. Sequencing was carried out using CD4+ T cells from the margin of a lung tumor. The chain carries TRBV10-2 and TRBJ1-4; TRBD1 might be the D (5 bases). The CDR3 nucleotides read TGCGCCAGCAGGGGGGATGAAAAACTGTTTTTT. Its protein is CASRGDEKLFF.